Listed below are T cell receptor beta chains from one sample, sequenced in a study of blood T cell repertoires in COVID-19. Measured with immunoSEQ multiplex PCR; TCRdb has only the in-frame clones, and not every one. The repertoire includes about 320,000 clones, about nine tenths of them detected once, and about 9.4% sits in the top ten. The sample comprised PBMCs or T cells enriched from blood (not recorded which). The source of these receptors is a young woman who had recovered from COVID-19. Each CDR3 is given with its conserved first and last residue. Fields, in order: V gene, J gene, D gene, clone size, CDR3 protein, CDR3 DNA. D genes are given only for firm matches. Size tells how often a clone was seen (once, few, many) or the class of an expanded clone, and some rows leave it out.

TRBV30	TRBJ1-5	.	.	CAWSVGQGSNQPQHF	TGTGCCTGGTCCGTGGGGCAGGGTAGCAATCAGCCCCAGCATTTT
TRBV6-9	TRBJ1-1	TRBD1	.	CASSLWTGLNTEAFF	TGTGCCAGCAGTTTATGGACAGGACTGAACACTGAAGCTTTCTTT
TRBV4-1	TRBJ2-1	TRBD2	.	CASSHPGLAKGSSYNEQFF	TGCGCCAGCAGCCATCCGGGACTAGCAAAGGGCTCCTCCTACAATGAGCAGTTCTTC
TRBV28	TRBJ2-7	TRBD1	once	CASSLGQAPYEQYF	TGTGCCAGCAGTTTGGGACAGGCCCCCTACGAGCAGTACTTC
TRBV4-1	TRBJ2-2	TRBD2	.	CVSSQTSGGTNTGELFF	TGCGTCAGCAGCCAGACTAGCGGGGGAACGAACACCGGGGAGCTGTTTTTT
TRBV18	TRBJ2-1	.	.	CASSPTGLPSGNEQFF	TGTGCCAGCTCACCCACGGGACTTCCATCTGGCAATGAGCAGTTCTTC
TRBV30	TRBJ1-2	.	.	CACPKGFGYTF	TGTGCCTGTCCAAAGGGGTTTGGCTACACCTTC
TRBV29-1	TRBJ2-7	.	.	CSVVLGRQILEQYF	TGCAGCGTTGTGTTGGGGCGGCAGATTCTCGAGCAGTACTTC
TRBV19	TRBJ1-4	.	.	CASSMGGVDEKLFF	TGTGCCAGTAGTATGGGAGGGGTGGATGAAAAACTGTTTTTT
TRBV7-8	TRBJ1-5	.	many	CASSLERGGNQPQHF	TGTGCCAGCAGCTTAGAGCGCGGGGGAAATCAGCCCCAGCATTTT
TRBV9	TRBJ1-6	TRBD1	.	CASSYGTGRENSPLHF	TGTGCCAGCAGCTATGGGACAGGGAGGGAAAATTCACCCCTCCACTTT
TRBV7-9	TRBJ1-6	.	.	CASSLGVRGNSPLHF	TGTGCCAGCAGCTTAGGGGTTAGGGGTAATTCACCCCTCCACTTT
TRBV6-5	TRBJ2-1	.	.	CASSYASNNEQFF	TGTGCCAGCAGTTACGCTAGCAATAATGAGCAGTTCTTC
TRBV18	TRBJ2-3	.	.	CASKEGGGDTQYF	TGTGCCAGCAAAGAAGGGGGTGGCGATACGCAGTATTTT
TRBV5-4	TRBJ2-3	.	.	CASSLFAQGTDTQYF	TGTGCCAGCAGCTTGTTCGCCCAGGGGACAGATACGCAGTATTTT
TRBV15	TRBJ1-2	TRBD1	.	CATSRDTRGQAIYGYTF	TGTGCCACCAGCAGAGATACGAGAGGACAGGCAATCTATGGCTACACCTTC